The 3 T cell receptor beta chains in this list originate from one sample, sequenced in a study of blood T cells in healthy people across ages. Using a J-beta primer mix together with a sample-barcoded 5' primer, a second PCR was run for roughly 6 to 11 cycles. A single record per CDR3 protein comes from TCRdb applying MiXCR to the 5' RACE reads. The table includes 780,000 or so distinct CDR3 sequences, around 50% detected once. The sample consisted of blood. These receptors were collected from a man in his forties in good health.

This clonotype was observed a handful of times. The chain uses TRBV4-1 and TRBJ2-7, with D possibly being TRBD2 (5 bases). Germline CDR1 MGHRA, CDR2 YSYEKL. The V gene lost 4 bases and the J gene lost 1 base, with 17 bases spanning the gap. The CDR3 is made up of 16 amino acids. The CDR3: CASSPNQLSGSYEQYF. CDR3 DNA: TGCGCCAGCAGCCCTAACCAGTTAAGCGGTTCCTACGAGCAGTACTTC.

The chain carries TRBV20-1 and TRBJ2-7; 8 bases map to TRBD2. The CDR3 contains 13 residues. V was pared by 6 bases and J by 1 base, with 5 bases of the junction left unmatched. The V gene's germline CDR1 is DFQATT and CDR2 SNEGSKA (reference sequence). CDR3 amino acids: CSANSGISYEQYF. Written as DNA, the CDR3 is TGCAGTGCCAATAGCGGGATTTCCTACGAGCAGTACTTC.

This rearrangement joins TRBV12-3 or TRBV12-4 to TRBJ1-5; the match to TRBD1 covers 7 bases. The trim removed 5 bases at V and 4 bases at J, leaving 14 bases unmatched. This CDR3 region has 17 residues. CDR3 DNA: TGTGCCAGCAGTCCTCGACAGGGATTGGGATTAAATCAGCCCCAGCATTTT. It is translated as CASSPRQGLGLNQPQHF.